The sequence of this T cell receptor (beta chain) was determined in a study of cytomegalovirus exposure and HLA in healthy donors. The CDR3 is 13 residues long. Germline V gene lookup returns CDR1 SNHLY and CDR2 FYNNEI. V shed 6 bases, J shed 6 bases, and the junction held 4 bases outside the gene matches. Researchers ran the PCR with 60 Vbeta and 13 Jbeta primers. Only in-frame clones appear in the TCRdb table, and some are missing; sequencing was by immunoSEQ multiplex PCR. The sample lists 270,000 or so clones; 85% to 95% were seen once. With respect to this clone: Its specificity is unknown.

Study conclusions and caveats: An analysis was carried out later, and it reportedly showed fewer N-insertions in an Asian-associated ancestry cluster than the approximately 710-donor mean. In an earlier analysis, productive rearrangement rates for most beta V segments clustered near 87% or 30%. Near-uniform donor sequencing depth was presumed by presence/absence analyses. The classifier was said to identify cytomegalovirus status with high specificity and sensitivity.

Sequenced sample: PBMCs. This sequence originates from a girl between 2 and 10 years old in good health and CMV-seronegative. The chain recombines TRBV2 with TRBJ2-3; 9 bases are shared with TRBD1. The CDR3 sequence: CASRGQGSDTQYF. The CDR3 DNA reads TGTGCCAGCAGGGGACAGGGATCCGATACGCAGTATTTT.